This TCR beta chain was sequenced in a study of T cell repertoires in aging, cancer and after chemotherapy. Study-wide context: Chronic lymphocytic leukemia patients on fludarabine- or bendamustine-based regimens gave paired samples before and after chemotherapy. Study results and limitations: These repertoire data do not allow conclusions about immunological memory after chemotherapy.

Rearranged V-D-J TRB sequences were amplified with a mixed TRB-A/B primer pool. TCRdb re-called the multiplex PCR reads through MiXCR, storing one row per CDR3 protein. The data contain about 1,500 distinct CDR3 sequences, 50% to 65% of them singletons. The ends were cut back, 8 bases at V and 3 bases at J, with 10 bases in the middle. Germline assignment: CDR1 MNHEY and CDR2 SVGAGI. CDR3 length: 12 amino acids. Worth noting for this clonotype: Its antigen is not known.

Amplification of TCR beta used genomic DNA extracted from peripheral blood. V is TRBV6-5 and J is TRBJ1-2, with unresolved D. Sequencing was done on a sample of blood. The TCR was taken from a human donor with a blood cancer. The CDR3: CASGVRYYGYTF. The CDR3 nucleotides read TGTGCCAGCGGGGTACGCTACTATGGCTACACCTTC.